The T cell receptor (beta chain) under discussion was sequenced for a study of blood T cells in healthy people across ages. This clonotype came up a few times. V lost 2 bases to trimming and J lost 2 bases, with 6 bases between them. The CDR3 has 13 amino acids. From germline, CDR1 is SGDLS and CDR2 YYNGEE. Combining a sample-barcoded 5' primer with a J-beta primer mix, a second PCR ran for 7 to 11 cycles. TCRdb re-derived calls from the 5' RACE reads in MiXCR, one entry per CDR3 protein. The profile shows 720,000 or so distinct CDR3 sequences, 40% to 45% of them singletons. The TCR originated in an elderly man in good health. Material for sequencing was blood. This rearrangement joins TRBV9 to TRBJ2-3, with D uncertain. The CDR3 DNA follows: TGTGCCAGCAGCGTGGCCCCCACAGATACGCAGTATTTT. Encoded protein: CASSVAPTDTQYF.